The following is a TCR beta chain sequence with its context. This sample was included in a study of human T cells and chemical hapten exposure. Overall study: Largely, small differences in pooled library volume made per-sample TCR yields vary.

TCRdb re-called the RACE reads through MiXCR, storing one row per CDR3 protein. The data contain about 94,000 distinct CDR3 sequences, around 9.3% of them singletons. The CDR3 is made up of 16 amino acids. Germline CDR1 and CDR2: LGHNA and YNFKEQ. V was cut by 0 bases and J by 0 bases, with 6 bases left in between. The time point is: patch test 2, 6 weeks after DPC sensitization. As for treatment: therapeutic diphenylcyclopropenone sensitization with weekly scalp DPC. The origin of this receptor is a woman aged 40 to 50 with alopecia areata. Some clones in this sample may be carry-over from other donors' samples. Sequenced here: whole blood, sampled in connection with sensitization to the hapten diphenylcyclopropenone (DPC). The chain has TRBV4-2 and TRBJ1-6; D unresolved. The CDR3 protein is CASSQESSSYNSPLHF. The CDR3 bases are TGTGCCAGCAGCCAAGAGTCGAGCTCCTATAATTCACCCCTCCACTTT.